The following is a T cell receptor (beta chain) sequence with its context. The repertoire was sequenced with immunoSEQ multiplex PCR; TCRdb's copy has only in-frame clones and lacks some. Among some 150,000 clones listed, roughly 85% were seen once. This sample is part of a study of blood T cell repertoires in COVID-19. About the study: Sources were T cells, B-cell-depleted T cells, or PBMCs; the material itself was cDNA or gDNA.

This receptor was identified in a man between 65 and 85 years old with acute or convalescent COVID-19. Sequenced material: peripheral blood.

In DNA form, the CDR3 reads TGTGCCAGCAGCCAATCCCTGGGGATAGCGGGAGCTATAAATGAGCAGTTCTTC. This gives the protein CASSQSLGIAGAINEQFF. The chain recombines TRBV3-1 (or the pseudogene TRBV3-2) with TRBJ2-1; 9 positions agree with TRBD2. Germline trimming cut 2 bases from V and 7 bases from J; bases unmatched to any gene: 15. The CDR3 runs 18 residues. Germline values: CDR1 LGHDT, CDR2 YNNKEL (reference sequence).